These 31 T cell receptor beta chains were sequenced from one sample in a study of T cell responses to AZD1222 COVID-19 vaccine. TCRdb's copy holds only in-frame clones and misses some; the assay was immunoSEQ multiplex PCR. The table lists more than 130,000 clones, 90% of them singletons. The sample was peripheral blood, taken on day 0 of AZD1222 vaccination. The receptors originated from an adult in good health.

CDR3 DNA sequence: TGTGCCAGCAGTGAAGGGAGAGGTGGTAGTAAGAATGAGCAGTTCTTC. This translates into CASSEGRGGSKNEQFF. The chain uses TRBV2 and TRBJ2-1; D gene uncertain. Germline CDR1 SNHLY, CDR2 FYNNEI. Trimming took 1 base from V and 7 from J, leaving 17 bases between them. The CDR3 covers 16 residues.

The chain joins TRBV7-2 to TRBJ1-6; D call uncertain. CDR1 and CDR2 (germline): SGHTA, FQGNSA. Trimming stripped 2 bases from V and 10 bases from J, with 6 bases between. The CDR3 runs to 12 residues. The CDR3 DNA reads as TGTGCCAGCAGCTTAACGGCCTCACCCCTCCACTTT. It codes for CASSLTASPLHF.

The rearrangement joins TRBV2 to TRBJ2-3; no clear D gene. The CDR3 length is 14 residues. Germline V gene lookup returns CDR1 SNHLY and CDR2 FYNNEI. Trimming took off 1 base at V and 3 bases at J, with 8 bases between the two ends. This CDR3 reads CASSEGRGTDTQYF. CDR3 nucleotide sequence: TGTGCCAGCAGTGAAGGTCGCGGTACAGATACGCAGTATTTT.

J is TRBJ2-7 and V is TRBV2, with D tentatively TRBD2 (5 bases). The CDR3 covers 16 residues. V was trimmed by 5 bases and J by 0 bases, leaving 17 bases between them. In germline, CDR1 is SNHLY, CDR2 FYNNEI. The CDR3 DNA is TGTGCCAGCAGTCAAACAAATGTGGGGAGCTCCTACGAGCAGTACTTC. As protein: CASSQTNVGSSYEQYF.

The V call is TRBV30, the J call TRBJ1-4; 7 bases fit TRBD1. The germline CDR1 and CDR2 sequences are GTSNPN and SVGIG (reference sequence). Trimming at V came to 3 bases and at J to 4 bases, leaving 5 bases not matched to a gene. CDR3 size: 14 residues. The CDR3 sequence: CAWRTGTGNEKLFF. CDR3 DNA sequence: TGTGCCTGGAGGACAGGGACGGGTAATGAAAAACTGTTTTTT.

The rearrangement uses TRBV6-5 and TRBJ2-7; 9 bases are shared with TRBD1. Germline loops: CDR1 MNHEY, CDR2 SVGAGI. The CDR3 covers 16 residues. Trimming cost V 2 bases and J 5 bases; bases outside gene matches: 10. CDR3 sequence reads: CASSYGGQGGFNEQYF. The CDR3 nucleotides are TGTGCCAGCAGTTACGGGGGACAGGGCGGTTTTAACGAGCAGTACTTC.

The chain employs TRBV21-1 and TRBJ2-2; the D call of TRBD1 is as the table states it, not checked on the DNA. TRBV21-1 is annotated as a pseudogene. The CDR3 consists of 17 residues. This CDR3 is CASSTYSGQGLSGELFF. CDR3 DNA: TGTGCCAGCAGCACCTATTCGGGACAGGGGTTAAGCGGGGAGCTGTTTTTT.

The chain couples TRBV4-2 to TRBJ2-1; 11 nucleotides align to TRBD2. Germline CDR1 LGHNA, CDR2 YNFKEQ. The CDR3 has 17 residues. Trimming cost V 0 bases and J 1 base; bases outside gene matches: 2. The CDR3 DNA sequence: TGTGCCAGCAGCCAAGAGGTAGCGGGAGGGTCCTACAATGAGCAGTTCTTC. This sequence encodes CASSQEVAGGSYNEQFF.

The V call is TRBV5-1, the J call TRBJ1-1; D ambiguous. V was clipped by 0 bases and J by 3 bases, with 6 bases between them. The CDR3 is 13 amino acids. Germline V gene data show CDR1 as SGHRS and CDR2 as YFSETQ. Here the CDR3 reads CASSLDVDTEAFF. CDR3 coding DNA: TGCGCCAGCAGCTTGGATGTTGACACTGAAGCTTTCTTT. The full variable domain, completed using reference TRBV5-1 and TRBJ1-1, is KAGVTQTPRYLIKTRGQQVTLSCSPISGHRSVSWYQQTPGQGLQFLFEYFSETQRNKGNFPGRFSGRQFSNSRSEMNVSTLELGDSALYLCASSLDVDTEAFFGQGTRLTVV.

This clone was observed a handful of times. V gene TRBV30 combines with J gene TRBJ2-7, with TRBD2 matching 8 bases. V lost 2 bases to trimming and J lost 1 base; unmatched junction nucleotides: 13. The CDR3 sequence is 17 residues long. Germline CDR1 is GTSNPN and CDR2 is SVGIG (reference sequence). For the CDR3, the DNA is TGTGCCTGGAGTTCCGTGTTAGGCGGGAGGACTTCCTACGAGCAGTACTTC. It translates to CAWSSVLGGRTSYEQYF.

V and J are TRBV30 and TRBJ2-5; D possibly corresponds to TRBD2 (5 bases). CDR1 and CDR2 (germline): GTSNPN, SVGIG (reference sequence). The CDR3 consists of 13 residues. Between the trimmed V and J ends, which lost 3 bases and 5 bases, there was a span of 13 bases. CDR3 in amino acids: CAWSPGSTETQYF. The CDR3 coding sequence is TGTGCCTGGAGCCCTGGGAGCACGGAGACCCAGTACTTC.

The chain combines TRBV6-2 or TRBV6-3 with TRBJ2-1; 7 bases align to TRBD2. The CDR3 runs to 15 residues. Germline values: CDR1 MNHEY, CDR2 SVGEGT. V dropped 0 bases and J dropped 7; count of bases not matched to a gene: 6. The CDR3 sequence: CASSYSSSGWNEQFF. CDR3 sequence (DNA): TGTGCCAGCAGTTACTCGTCTAGCGGATGGAATGAGCAGTTCTTC.

The CDR3 spells CASSSQADTQYF. The CDR3 DNA follows: TGTGCCAGCAGTTCACAAGCAGATACGCAGTATTTT. The chain recombines TRBV7-2 with TRBJ2-3, with D unresolved. V was pared by 6 bases and J by 4 bases, with 8 bases between. The length of the CDR3 is 12 residues. In germline, CDR1 is SGHTA, CDR2 FQGNSA.

V gene TRBV30 combines with J gene TRBJ1-2; no firm D call. Germline assignment: CDR1 GTSNPN and CDR2 SVGIG (reference sequence). The CDR3 covers 13 residues. The ends were cut back, 5 bases at V and 8 bases at J, with 18 bases in the middle. CDR3 sequence reads: CAWSHEPKMGYTF. The CDR3 region has the DNA TGTGCCTGGTCTCACGAGCCCAAGATGGGCTACACCTTC.

This clone was picked up one time. The chain links TRBV6-6 to TRBJ1-5; a weak D match, TRBD1 (5 bases). The germline V and J ends were trimmed by 1 base and 0 bases, with 10 bases remaining between them. CDR1 and CDR2 (germline): MNHNY, SVGAGI (reference sequence). The CDR3 is 16 amino acids. The CDR3 DNA is TGTGCCAGCAGTTACTTGGGGGGAGATAGCAATCAGCCCCAGCATTTT. Translation: CASSYLGGDSNQPQHF.

Of note for this clone: One end of the junction fails to match germline, which may point to a read error. V gene TRBV2 combines with J gene TRBJ2-7, with 7 positions matching TRBD1. The CDR3 contains 12 residues. The V gene's germline CDR1 is SNHLY and CDR2 FYNNEI. Here the CDR3 DNA reads TGTGCCAGCAGTGAAAGGGTAAGGGGGCCGATCTTC. This translates into CASSERVRGPIF.

V usage is TRBV9 and J usage is TRBJ2-7; either TRBD1 or TRBD2 may fit D (7 bases each). The CDR3 covers 15 residues. V was pared by 0 bases and J by 3 bases, with 13 bases between. The V gene's germline CDR1 is SGDLS and CDR2 YYNGEE. The CDR3 DNA sequence: TGTGCCAGCAGCGTAGAAACAGGGGAGGGCTACGAGCAGTACTTC. It translates to CASSVETGEGYEQYF.

This sequence joins TRBV5-1 and TRBJ2-1, with unresolved D. Germline loops: CDR1 SGHRS, CDR2 YFSETQ. Deletions cut 0 bases from V and 5 bases from J, with 12 bases between. The CDR3 is made up of 15 amino acids. In DNA, the CDR3 is TGCGCCAGCAGCTTGGTGGCAGGCCCGAACAATGAGCAGTTCTTC. Translating it yields CASSLVAGPNNEQFF.

This clone was detected once. The chain is built from TRBV5-4 and TRBJ1-1; perhaps TRBD1 as D (6 bases). The CDR3 loop spans 17 amino acids. Trimming removed 0 bases at V and 1 base at J, with 16 bases between. Germline values: CDR1 SGHNT, CDR2 YYREEE (reference sequence). The CDR3 bases are TGTGCCAGCAGCTTGGTGCCGGGGGGCTCAGAGAACACTGAAGCTTTCTTT. This codes for CASSLVPGGSENTEAFF.

The chain employs TRBV15 and TRBJ2-3; D might be TRBD1 or TRBD2, each matching 5 bases. The CDR3 has 15 residues. In germline, CDR1 is LNHNV, CDR2 YYDKDF (reference sequence). Trimming stripped 5 bases from V and 1 base from J, with 13 bases between. The CDR3 nucleotides read TGTGCCACCAGCCGACGTAGGGGAGGCACAGATACGCAGTATTTT. Its protein is CATSRRRGGTDTQYF.

This chain links TRBV5-5 with TRBJ1-5, with unresolved D. Per the germline V gene, CDR1 is SGHKS and CDR2 is YYEKEE (reference sequence). The CDR3 covers 14 residues. The V end was cut by 1 base, the J end by 0 bases, with 5 bases between. The CDR3 loop reads CASSLKASNQPQHF. Written as DNA, the CDR3 is TGTGCCAGCAGCTTGAAGGCTAGCAATCAGCCCCAGCATTTT. Variable domain in full (rest from reference TRBV5-5 and TRBJ1-5): DAGVTQSPTHLIKTRGQQVTLRCSPISGHKSVSWYQQVLGQGPQFIFQYYEKEERGRGNFPDRFSARQFPNYSSELNVNALLLGDSALYLCASSLKASNQPQHFGDGTRLSIL.

V gene TRBV14 combines with J gene TRBJ2-1; TRBD2 matches 8 bases. The CDR3 totals 18 residues. The J segment lost 7 bases and the V segment lost 2 bases, leaving 16 bases of the junction unmatched. Germline-derived CDR1 and CDR2 are SGHDN and FVKESK. CDR3 nucleotides: TGTGCCAGCAGCCAAAGGAGGGGCGGGAGGAGGGCCTTGAATGAGCAGTTCTTC. This gives the protein CASSQRRGGRRALNEQFF.

The genes are TRBV7-8 and TRBJ1-6; 7 bases align to TRBD1. CDR1 SGHVS and CDR2 FQNEAQ come from the germline V gene. The junction had 12 bases not matched to a gene; V was cut back by 5 bases and J by 8 bases. This CDR3 has 16 amino acids. The CDR3 DNA sequence: TGTGCCAGCAGCGTAGTAATCGGGACAGAGCATTCACCCCTCCACTTT. Protein sequence: CASSVVIGTEHSPLHF.

This chain connects TRBV3-1 (or the pseudogene TRBV3-2) to TRBJ2-1; 11 positions match TRBD2. Germline V lookup: CDR1 LGHDT, CDR2 YNNKEL (reference sequence). The J segment lost 5 bases and the V segment lost 0 bases, leaving 9 bases of the junction unmatched. The length of the CDR3 is 18 residues. The CDR3 nucleotides read TGTGCCAGCAGCCAAGATTGGCTAGCGGGAGGACGGGACAATGAGCAGTTCTTC. Protein: CASSQDWLAGGRDNEQFF.

V usage is TRBV5-8 and J usage is TRBJ2-7; tentatively, D is TRBD2 (6 bases). This CDR3 is 15 amino acids long. Trimming stripped 0 bases from V and 5 bases from J, with 15 bases between. Germline CDR1 SGHTS, CDR2 YDEGEE. In nucleotides, the CDR3 is TGTGCCAGCAGCTTGGGCGGGGCGGGGAGCCACGAGCAGTACTTC. It encodes CASSLGGAGSHEQYF.

This chain links TRBV7-8 with TRBJ2-7; D possibly matches TRBD1 or TRBD2 (6 bases each). Trimming took 6 bases from V and 1 from J, leaving 16 bases between them. This CDR3 contains 15 residues. Germline CDR1 SGHVS, CDR2 FQNEAQ. This CDR3 reads CASSPGGTRSYEQYF. The CDR3 nucleotides are TGTGCCAGCAGTCCAGGCGGGACACGATCCTACGAGCAGTACTTC. Full variable domain (rest looked up from reference TRBV7-8 and TRBJ2-7): GAGVSQSPRYKVAKRGQDVALRCDPISGHVSLFWYQQALGQGPEFLTYFQNEAQLDKSGLPSDRFFAERPEGSVSTLKIQRTQQEDSAVYLCASSPGGTRSYEQYFGPGTRLTVT.

The chain carries TRBV18 and TRBJ2-2; 11 positions agree with TRBD2. Germline CDR1 reads KGHSH; CDR2 reads LQKENI. Germline trimming cut 3 bases from V and 0 bases from J; bases unmatched to any gene: 6. The CDR3 has 18 residues. CDR3 residues: CASSPRPLAGANTGELFF. CDR3 DNA sequence: TGTGCCAGCTCACCGCGGCCACTAGCGGGAGCGAACACCGGGGAGCTGTTTTTT.

The rearrangement links TRBV3-1 (or the pseudogene TRBV3-2) to TRBJ1-1; D remains ambiguous. This CDR3 has 15 amino acids. Deletions cut 1 base from V and 1 base from J, with 10 bases between. The germline CDR1 and CDR2 sequences are LGHDT and YNNKEL (reference sequence). The CDR3 DNA sequence: TGTGCCAGCAGCCAAGGGTTGGCGGGGAACACTGAAGCTTTCTTT. This sequence encodes CASSQGLAGNTEAFF.

This chain uses TRBV6-5 with TRBJ2-2; 10 nucleotides align to TRBD1. V gave up 4 bases and J gave up 5 bases; unmatched junction bases: 7. Germline values: CDR1 MNHEY, CDR2 SVGAGI. The CDR3 length is 16 residues. The CDR3 region is CASSLRQGAGTGELFF. CDR3 nucleotides: TGTGCCAGCAGTTTACGACAGGGGGCGGGTACCGGGGAGCTGTTTTTT.

The chain uses TRBV20-1 and TRBJ2-1; D might be TRBD2 (5 bases). Trimming left V 3 bases short and J 10 bases short, with 7 bases between. The CDR3 sequence is 10 residues long. The V gene's germline CDR1 is DFQATT and CDR2 SNEGSKA (reference sequence). The CDR3 sequence: CSASGEEQFF. CDR3 sequence (DNA): TGCAGTGCTAGTGGGGAGGAGCAGTTCTTC.

V gene TRBV5-1 combines with J gene TRBJ1-6; 7 nucleotides line up with TRBD1. The germline V gene has CDR1 SGHRS and CDR2 YFSETQ. This CDR3 has 15 residues. V trimming: 1 base; J trimming: 10 bases; junction bases outside the gene matches: 8. The CDR3 region has the DNA TGCGCCAGCAGCTTGTTAGACAGGGACGGGTCACCCCTCCACTTT. Protein: CASSLLDRDGSPLHF.